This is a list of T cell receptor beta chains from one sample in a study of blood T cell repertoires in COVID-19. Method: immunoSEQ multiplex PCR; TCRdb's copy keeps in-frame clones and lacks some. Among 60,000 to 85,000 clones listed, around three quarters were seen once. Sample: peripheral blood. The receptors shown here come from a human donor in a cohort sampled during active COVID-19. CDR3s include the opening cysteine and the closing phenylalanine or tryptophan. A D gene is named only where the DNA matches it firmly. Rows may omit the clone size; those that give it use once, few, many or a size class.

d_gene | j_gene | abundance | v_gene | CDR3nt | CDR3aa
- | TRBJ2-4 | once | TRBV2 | TGTGCCAGCAGTGATGACAGGCTAGCCAAAAACATTCAGTACTTC | CASSDDRLAKNIQYF
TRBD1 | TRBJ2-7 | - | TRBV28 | TGTGCCAGCAGACAGGGACAGGGGGCAACGGAGCAGTACTTC | CASRQGQGATEQYF
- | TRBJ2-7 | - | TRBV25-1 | TGTGCCAGCAGTGAATGGGCAGGGGCCTACGAGCAGTACTTC | CASSEWAGAYEQYF
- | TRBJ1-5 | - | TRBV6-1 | TGTGCCAGCAGTGAATGGGAGCGGGATCAGCCCCAGCATTTT | CASSEWERDQPQHF
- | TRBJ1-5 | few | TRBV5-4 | TGTGCCAGCAGCTTACAGGGTAACAATCAGCCCCAGCATTTT | CASSLQGNNQPQHF
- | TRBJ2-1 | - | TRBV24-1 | TGTGCCACCAGTGATTTGCTCGATACAGTGAAGTTCTTC | CATSDLLDTVKFF
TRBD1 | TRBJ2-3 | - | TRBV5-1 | TGCGCCAGCAGCTTGGTAGGGACAGAGCCTAGCACAGATACGCAGTATTTT | CASSLVGTEPSTDTQYF
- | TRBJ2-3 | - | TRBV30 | TGTGCCTGGAGTCGCGTCTTGGATACGCAGTATTTT | CAWSRVLDTQYF
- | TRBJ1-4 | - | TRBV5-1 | TGCGCCAGCAGCTTGGAGTCCCGGACTAATGAAAAACTGTTTTTT | CASSLESRTNEKLFF
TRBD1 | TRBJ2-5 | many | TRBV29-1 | TGCAGCGGGACCGGGACAGGGGTAGAGACCCAGTACTTC | CSGTGTGVETQYF
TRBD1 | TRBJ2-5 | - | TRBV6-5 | TGTGCCAGCAGTTCGGACCGGGACAGGGGATTAGAGACCCAGTACTTC | CASSSDRDRGLETQYF
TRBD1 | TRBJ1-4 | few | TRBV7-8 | TGTGCCAGCACCATAGGACAGGGGGCCTTTTCTAATGAAAAACTGTTTTTT | CASTIGQGAFSNEKLFF
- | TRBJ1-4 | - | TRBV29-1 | TGCAGCGCCTACACGGGTAGCGGTGAAAAACTGTTTTTT | CSAYTGSGEKLFF
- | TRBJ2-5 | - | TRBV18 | TGTGCCAGCTCACCACCGAGCCAAGAGACCCAGTACTTC | CASSPPSQETQYF
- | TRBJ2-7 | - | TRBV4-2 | TGTGCCAGCAGCCAACTTCGTACAGGGATGTATGCGGACGAGCAGTACTTC | CASSQLRTGMYADEQYF
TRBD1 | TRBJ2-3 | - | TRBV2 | TGTGCCAGCAGTGAGAGGCCACAGGGGTTAACGCAGTATTTT | CASSERPQGLTQYF
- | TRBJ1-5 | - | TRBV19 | TGTGCCAGTAGTATAATTTCTGGAGGGCCCAATCAGCCCCAGCATTTT | CASSIISGGPNQPQHF
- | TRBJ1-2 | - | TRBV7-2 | TGTGCCAGCAGCTCTCCGACAGGTTTGGGCTATGGCTACACCTTC | CASSSPTGLGYGYTF
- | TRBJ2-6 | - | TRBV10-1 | TGCGCCAGCAGTGAGTCTCATGGGGCCAACGTCCTGACTTTC | CASSESHGANVLTF
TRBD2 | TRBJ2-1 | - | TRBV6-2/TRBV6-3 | TGTGCCAGCAGTTATACCCCACTTGGGCCGGGACTAGCGGGGGGGGTGTATGAGCAGTTCTTC | CASSYTPLGPGLAGGVYEQFF
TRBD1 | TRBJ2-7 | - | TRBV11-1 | TGTGCCAGCAGCACCGGGACAGGGAATGTCGACGAGCAGTACTTC | CASSTGTGNVDEQYF
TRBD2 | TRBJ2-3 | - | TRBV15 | TGTGCCACCAGCAGAGGTGGTGGGACCCGGGAGGCAGATACGCAGTATTTT | CATSRGGGTREADTQYF
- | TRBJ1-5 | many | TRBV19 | TGTGCCAGTAGGCAGTATAGCAATCAGCCCCAGCATTTT | CASRQYSNQPQHF
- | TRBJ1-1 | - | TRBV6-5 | TGTGCCAGCAGCGGGGCGGGGGGCCTCACTGAAGCTTTCTTT | CASSGAGGLTEAFF
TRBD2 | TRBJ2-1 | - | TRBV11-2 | TGTGCCAGCAGCTTTGGCGGGAGGGGCGTCGGCGATGAGCAGTTCTTC | CASSFGGRGVGDEQFF
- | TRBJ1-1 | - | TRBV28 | TGTGCCAGCAGTGCGCCCGACAGATGGACTGAAGCTTTCTTT | CASSAPDRWTEAFF
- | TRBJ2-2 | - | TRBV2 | TGTGCCAGCAGCTGGGCCATCACCGGGGAGCTGTTTTTT | CASSWAITGELFF
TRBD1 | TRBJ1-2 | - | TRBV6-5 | TGTGCCAGCGGCCGGGACAGGGGGAAGGGCTACACCTTC | CASGRDRGKGYTF
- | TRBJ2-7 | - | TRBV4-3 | TGCGCCAGCAGCCAAGAGATAGGGGCGGACTACGAGCAGTACTTC | CASSQEIGADYEQYF
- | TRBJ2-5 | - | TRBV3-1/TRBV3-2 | TGTGCCAGCAGCCCCCGACAGGAGCAAGAGACCCAGTACTTC | CASSPRQEQETQYF
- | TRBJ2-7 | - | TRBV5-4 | TGTGCCAGCAGTACCGGGACATCCCCCTACGAGCAGTACTTC | CASSTGTSPYEQYF
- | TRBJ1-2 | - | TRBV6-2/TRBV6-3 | TGTGCCAGCAGTTACGCGGGGGACGGCTATGGCTACACCTTC | CASSYAGDGYGYTF
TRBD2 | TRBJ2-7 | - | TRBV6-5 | TGTGCCAGCACACCTATAGCGGGAGGCGAGCAGTACTTC | CASTPIAGGEQYF
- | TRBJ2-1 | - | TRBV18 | TGTGCCAGCTCACCACCAGGCAGACTGGGGGGCTACAATGAGCAGTTCTTC | CASSPPGRLGGYNEQFF
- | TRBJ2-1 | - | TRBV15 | TGTGCCACCAGCAGAGATCTTGGGGAGCATGAGCAGTTCTTC | CATSRDLGEHEQFF
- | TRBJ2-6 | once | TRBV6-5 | TGTGCCACCCAAGGCGGGCGCTCTGGGGCCAACGTCCTGACTTTC | CATQGGRSGANVLTF
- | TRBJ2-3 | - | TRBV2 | TGTGCCAGCAGCGCACAGGGAGGTCGCGGGAGTGCCACAGATACGCAGTATTTT | CASSAQGGRGSATDTQYF
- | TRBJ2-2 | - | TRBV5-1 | TGCGCCAGCAGCTTGACGGGGGGCGCCGACACCGGGGAGCTGTTTTTT | CASSLTGGADTGELFF
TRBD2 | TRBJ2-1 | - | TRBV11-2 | TGTGCCAGCCTCCCCGGGAGGGGTTTTCATGAGCAGTTCTTC | CASLPGRGFHEQFF
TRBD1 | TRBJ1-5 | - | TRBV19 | TGTGCCAGTAGCCCGGGACAGGGGGCGATTCAGCCCCAGCATTTT | CASSPGQGAIQPQHF
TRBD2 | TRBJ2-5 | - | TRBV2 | TGTGCCAGCAGTGATAGCGGGAGTCCCGGAGAGACCCAGTACTTC | CASSDSGSPGETQYF
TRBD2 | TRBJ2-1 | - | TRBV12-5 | TGTGCTAGTGGTTTGGTACGTTTCCTAGCGGGAGGCGATGAGCAGTTCTTC | CASGLVRFLAGGDEQFF
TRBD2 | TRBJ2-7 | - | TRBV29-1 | TGCAGCGTTGAACTCAGACTAGCGGGAGGCCTCTACGAGCAGTACTTC | CSVELRLAGGLYEQYF
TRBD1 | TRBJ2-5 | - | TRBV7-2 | TGTGCCAGCAGCTTACAGGGGACAGCTTGGGGAGAGACCCAGTACTTC | CASSLQGTAWGETQYF
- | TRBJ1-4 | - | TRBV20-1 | TGCAGTGCTAGTGGGCAGGAAGAAAAACTGTTTTTT | CSASGQEEKLFF
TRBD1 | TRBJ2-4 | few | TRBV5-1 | TGCGCCAGCAGCTCGGGACAGGTGTCTGAAAACATTCAGTACTTC | CASSSGQVSENIQYF
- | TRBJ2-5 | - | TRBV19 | TGTGCCAGTAGTATCAACAATTTGGAGACCCAGTACTTC | CASSINNLETQYF
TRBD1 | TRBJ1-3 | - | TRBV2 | TGTGCCAGCAGAGAGGGACAGGGGCTAGACACCATATATTTT | CASREGQGLDTIYF
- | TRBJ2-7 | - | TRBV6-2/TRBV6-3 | TGTGCCAGCAGTTACTCGGACACCTACGAGCAGTACTTC | CASSYSDTYEQYF
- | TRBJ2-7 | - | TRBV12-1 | TGTGCCAGCAGCTCAGACTACGAGCAGTACTTC | CASSSDYEQYF
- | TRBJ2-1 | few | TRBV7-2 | TGTGCCAGCAGCCCTTTCCGAGCTGCCGGGGAGCAGTTCTTC | CASSPFRAAGEQFF
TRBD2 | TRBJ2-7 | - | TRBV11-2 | TGTGCCAGCAGCTTAGGACTAGCGGGAGTAAATGAGTACTTC | CASSLGLAGVNEYF